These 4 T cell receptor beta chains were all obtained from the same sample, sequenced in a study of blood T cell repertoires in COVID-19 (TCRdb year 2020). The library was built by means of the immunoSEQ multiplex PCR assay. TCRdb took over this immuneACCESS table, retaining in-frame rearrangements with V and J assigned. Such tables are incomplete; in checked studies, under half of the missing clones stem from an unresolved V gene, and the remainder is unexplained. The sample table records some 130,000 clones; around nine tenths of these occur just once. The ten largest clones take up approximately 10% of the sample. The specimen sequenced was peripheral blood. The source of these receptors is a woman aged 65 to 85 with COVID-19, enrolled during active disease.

CDR3: CSVEVAATNEKLFF. The CDR3 nucleotides are TGCAGCGTTGAGGTTGCGGCAACTAATGAAAAACTGTTTTTT. The V gene is TRBV29-1, the J gene TRBJ1-4; D gene ambiguous. Trimming left V 3 bases short and J 0 bases short, with 8 bases between. CDR3 length: 14 amino acids. CDR1 and CDR2 (germline): SQVTM, ANQGSEA. The variable domain in full, with the rest retrieved from reference TRBV29-1 and TRBJ1-4, is SAVISQKPSRDICQRGTSLTIQCQVDSQVTMMFWYRQQPGQSLTLIATANQGSEATYESGFVIDKFPISRPNLTFSTLTVSNMSPEDSSIYLCSVEVAATNEKLFFGSGTQLSVL.

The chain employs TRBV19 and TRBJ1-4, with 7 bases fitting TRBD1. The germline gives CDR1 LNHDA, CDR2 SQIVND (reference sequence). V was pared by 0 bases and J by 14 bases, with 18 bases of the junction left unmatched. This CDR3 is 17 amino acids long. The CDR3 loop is CASSIDPLTGWFGDLFF. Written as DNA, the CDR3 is TGTGCCAGTAGTATAGATCCGTTGACAGGGTGGTTTGGAGATCTGTTTTTT.

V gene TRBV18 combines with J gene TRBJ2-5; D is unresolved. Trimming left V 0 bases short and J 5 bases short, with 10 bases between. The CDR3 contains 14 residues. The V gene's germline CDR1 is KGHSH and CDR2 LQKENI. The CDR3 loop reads CASSPPAAEETQYF. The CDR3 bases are TGTGCCAGCTCACCACCGGCGGCTGAGGAGACCCAGTACTTC.

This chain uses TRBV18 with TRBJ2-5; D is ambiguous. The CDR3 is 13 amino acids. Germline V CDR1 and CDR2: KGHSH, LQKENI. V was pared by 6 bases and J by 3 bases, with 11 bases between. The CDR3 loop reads CASSLSMEETQYF. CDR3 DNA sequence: TGTGCCAGCTCGCTTTCTATGGAAGAGACCCAGTACTTC.